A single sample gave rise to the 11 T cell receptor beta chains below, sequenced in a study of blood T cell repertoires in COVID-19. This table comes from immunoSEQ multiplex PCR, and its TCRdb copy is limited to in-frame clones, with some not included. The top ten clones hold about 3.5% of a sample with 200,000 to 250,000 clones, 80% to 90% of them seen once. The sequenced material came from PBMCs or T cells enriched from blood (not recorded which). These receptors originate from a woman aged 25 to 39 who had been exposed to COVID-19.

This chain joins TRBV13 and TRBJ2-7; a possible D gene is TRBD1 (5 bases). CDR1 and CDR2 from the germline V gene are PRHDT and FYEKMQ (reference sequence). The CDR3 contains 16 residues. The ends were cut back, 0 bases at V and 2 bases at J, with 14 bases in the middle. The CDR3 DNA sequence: TGTGCCAGCAGCTTAGGCGACAGTGATAAGGCCTACGAGCAGTACTTC. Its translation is CASSLGDSDKAYEQYF.

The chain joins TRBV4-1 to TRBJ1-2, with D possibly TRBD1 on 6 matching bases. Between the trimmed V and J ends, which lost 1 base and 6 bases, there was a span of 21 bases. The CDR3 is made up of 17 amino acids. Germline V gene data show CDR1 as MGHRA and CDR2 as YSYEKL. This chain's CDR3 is CASSQGAGRGCCDGYTF. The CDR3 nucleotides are TGCGCCAGCAGCCAAGGGGCGGGCAGGGGATGTTGTGATGGCTACACCTTC.

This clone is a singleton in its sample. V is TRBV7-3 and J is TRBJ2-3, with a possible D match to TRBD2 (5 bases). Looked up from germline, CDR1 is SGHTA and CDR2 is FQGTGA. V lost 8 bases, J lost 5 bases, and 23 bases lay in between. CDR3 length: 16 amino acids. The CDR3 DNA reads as TGTGCCAGCTCACGGACTGGCGCTAGTAGGGTAGATACGCAGTATTTT. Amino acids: CASSRTGASRVDTQYF.

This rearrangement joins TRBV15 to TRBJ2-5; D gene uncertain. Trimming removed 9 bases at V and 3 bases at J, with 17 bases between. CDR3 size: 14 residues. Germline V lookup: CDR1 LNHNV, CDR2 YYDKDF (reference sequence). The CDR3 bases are TGTGCCACTGGGTTTAGCCGCTACAAAGAGACCCAGTACTTC. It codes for CATGFSRYKETQYF.

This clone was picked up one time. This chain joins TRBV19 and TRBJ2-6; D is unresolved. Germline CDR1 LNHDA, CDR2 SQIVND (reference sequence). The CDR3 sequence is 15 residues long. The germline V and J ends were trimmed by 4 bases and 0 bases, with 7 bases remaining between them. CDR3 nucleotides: TGTGCCAGTAGTACCTCGGGCTCTGGGGCCAACGTCCTGACTTTC. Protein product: CASSTSGSGANVLTF.

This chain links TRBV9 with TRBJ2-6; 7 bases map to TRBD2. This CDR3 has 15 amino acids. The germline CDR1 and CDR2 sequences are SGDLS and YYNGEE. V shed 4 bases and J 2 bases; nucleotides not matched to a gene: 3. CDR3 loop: CASSSGGTGANVLTF. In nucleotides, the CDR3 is TGTGCCAGCAGCTCCGGGGGGACTGGGGCCAACGTCCTGACTTTC.

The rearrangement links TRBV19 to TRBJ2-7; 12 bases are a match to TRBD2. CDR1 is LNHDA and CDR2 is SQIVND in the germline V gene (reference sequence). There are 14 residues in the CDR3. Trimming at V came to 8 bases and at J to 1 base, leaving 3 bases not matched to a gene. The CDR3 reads CASSGLAGSYEQYF. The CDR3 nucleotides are TGTGCCAGTTCCGGACTAGCGGGATCCTACGAGCAGTACTTC.

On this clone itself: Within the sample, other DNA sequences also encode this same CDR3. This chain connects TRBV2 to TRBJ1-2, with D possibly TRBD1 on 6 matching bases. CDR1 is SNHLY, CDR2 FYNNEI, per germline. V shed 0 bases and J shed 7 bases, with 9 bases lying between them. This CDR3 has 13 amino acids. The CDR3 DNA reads TGTGCCAGCAGTGAAGCGCGAGGGGGTGGCTACACCTTC. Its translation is CASSEARGGGYTF.

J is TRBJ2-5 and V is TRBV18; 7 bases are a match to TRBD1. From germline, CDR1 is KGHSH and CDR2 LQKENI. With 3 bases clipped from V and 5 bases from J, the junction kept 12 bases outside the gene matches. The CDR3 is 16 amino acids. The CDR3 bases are TGTGCCAGCTCACCCCTACCGGGACAGAAATCGGAGACCCAGTACTTC. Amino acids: CASSPLPGQKSETQYF.

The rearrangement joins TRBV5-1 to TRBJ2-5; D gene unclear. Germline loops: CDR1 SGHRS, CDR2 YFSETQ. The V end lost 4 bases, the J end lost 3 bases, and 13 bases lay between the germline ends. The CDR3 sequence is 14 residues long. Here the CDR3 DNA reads TGCGCCAGCAGCCCGCTCTACAGAGAAGAGACCCAGTACTTC. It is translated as CASSPLYREETQYF. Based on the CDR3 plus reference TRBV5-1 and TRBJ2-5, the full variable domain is KAGVTQTPRYLIKTRGQQVTLSCSPISGHRSVSWYQQTPGQGLQFLFEYFSETQRNKGNFPGRFSGRQFSNSRSEMNVSTLELGDSALYLCASSPLYREETQYFGPGTRLLVL.

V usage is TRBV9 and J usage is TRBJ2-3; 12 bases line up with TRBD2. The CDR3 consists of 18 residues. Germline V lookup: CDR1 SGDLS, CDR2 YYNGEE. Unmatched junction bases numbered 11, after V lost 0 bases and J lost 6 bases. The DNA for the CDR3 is TGTGCCAGCAGCGTAGGACTAGCGGGGGATTCTGTGGGGGATACGCAGTATTTT. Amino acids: CASSVGLAGDSVGDTQYF.